This TCR beta chain was recorded in a study of CD8+ T cells in alopecia areata. RNA extraction and reverse transcription yielded cDNA as sequencing template. The assay was immunoSEQ multiplex PCR, and TCRdb's table has in-frame clones only and misses some. The profile shows hundreds of thousands of clones, 66% of them singletons. CDR3 size: 13 residues. Per the germline V gene, CDR1 is LNHDA and CDR2 is SQIVND (reference sequence). The V end lost 10 bases, the J end lost 0 bases, and 11 bases lay between the germline ends. This clone was seen a few times. Treatment of the sample: oral pan-JAK inhibitor, 5-10 mg twice daily.

The sequence derives from a human donor with alopecia areata. The V and J genes are TRBV19 and TRBJ2-3; the D gene is possibly TRBD2 (6 bases). Sequenced material: CD4+ T cells sorted from blood, taken between weeks 43 and 45, from a patient treated with tofacitinib. CDR3 coding DNA: TGTGCCACCGCGGGGAGCAGCACAGATACGCAGTATTTT. It translates to CATAGSSTDTQYF.